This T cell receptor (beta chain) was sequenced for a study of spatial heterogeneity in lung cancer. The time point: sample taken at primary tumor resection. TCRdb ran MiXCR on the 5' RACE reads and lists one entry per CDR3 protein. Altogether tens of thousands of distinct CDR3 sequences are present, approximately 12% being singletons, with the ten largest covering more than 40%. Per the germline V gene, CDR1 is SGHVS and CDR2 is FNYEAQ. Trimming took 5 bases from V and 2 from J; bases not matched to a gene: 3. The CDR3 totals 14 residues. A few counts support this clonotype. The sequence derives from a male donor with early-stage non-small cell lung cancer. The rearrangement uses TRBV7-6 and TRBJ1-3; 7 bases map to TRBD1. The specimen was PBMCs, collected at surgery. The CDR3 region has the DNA TGTGCCAGCAGCCGGGGACAGACTGGAAACACCATATATTTT. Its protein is CASSRGQTGNTIYF.